This passage covers 6 T cell receptor beta chains from one sample sequenced in a study of tumor-infiltrating lymphocytes in primary liver carcinoma. Starting material of roughly 550 ng total RNA yielded TCR beta cDNA via a constant-region primer. Slightly modified ARM-PCR with three nested multiplex PCR rounds yielded TCR beta libraries. The two initial PCR rounds, approximately 10 cycles each, used TRBV1-TRBV30 forward and C-beta reverse primers. MiXCR, run by TCRdb on the multiplex PCR reads, gives a single entry per CDR3 protein. The sample carries roughly 70,000 distinct CDR3 sequences, around 69% recorded once. RNA and DNA were co-extracted from around 20-30 mg of unsorted bulk tissue. Sequenced: liver tumor tissue from sampling region 4. As for subset: tumor region T4, right-lateral pole. The receptors were gathered from a man aged 35 to 55 with primary liver carcinoma and hepatitis B virus infection.

The chain uses TRBV30 and TRBJ2-5, with D unclear. The length of the CDR3 is 14 residues. Germline V gene lookup returns CDR1 GTSNPN and CDR2 SVGIG (reference sequence). CDR3 sequence reads: CDCLERDSQETQYF. Here the CDR3 DNA reads TGTGACTGCTTGGAGCGCGATTCCCAAGAGACCCAGTACTTC.

Details on this clonotype: Lacking the conserved final phenylalanine or tryptophan, this CDR3 likely reflects a read error. The rearrangement uses TRBV11-2 and TRBJ2-5; D possibly corresponds to TRBD2 (6 bases). This CDR3 spans 12 amino acids. Trimming left V 0 bases short and J 9 bases short, with 8 bases between. Germline assignment: CDR1 SGHAT and CDR2 FQNNGV. The CDR3 here is CASSLDREAQYS. Written as DNA, the CDR3 is TGTGCCAGCAGCTTAGATAGGGAGGCCCAGTACTCC.

About this clonotype: Compared with germline, one end of the junction differs, possibly owing to a read error. The V call is TRBV5-5, the J call TRBJ2-1, with D perhaps matching TRBD1 (5 bases). The germline V gene encodes CDR1 SGHKS and CDR2 YYEKEE (reference sequence). CDR3 size: 12 residues. The CDR3 sequence is CASGIRGNEQSF. The CDR3 bases are TGTGCCAGCGGGATTAGGGGCAATGAGCAGTCCTTC.

This clonotype was observed a handful of times. This may be a read error: a much more frequent sequence differs by one nucleotide. The chain joins TRBV30 to TRBJ1-3; D gene unclear. The CDR3 consists of 15 residues. With 2 bases removed from V and 0 bases from J, the gap between germline ends came to 11 bases. Germline CDR1 is GTSNPN and CDR2 is SVGIG (reference sequence). CDR3 region: CAWSSWVGSGNTIYF. The DNA of the CDR3 is TGTGCCTGGAGTTCTTGGGTAGGCTCTGGAAACACCATATATTTT. Based on the CDR3 plus reference TRBV30 and TRBJ1-3, the full variable domain is SQTIHQWPATLVQPVGSPLSLECTVEGTSNPNLYWYRQAAGRGLQLLFYSVGIGQISSEVPQNLSASRPQDRQFILSSKKLLLSDSGFYLCAWSSWVGSGNTIYFGEGSWLTVV.

The chain carries TRBV6-6 and TRBJ1-5; D possibly corresponds to TRBD1 (5 bases). Judging by the DNA end, TRBJ2-3 fits better; the J call may be wrong. The germline V gene encodes CDR1 MNHNY and CDR2 SVGAGI (reference sequence). The CDR3 totals 13 residues. The CDR3 here is CASSRGNNQPQYF. CDR3 DNA: TGTGCCAGCAGTAGGGGCAACAATCAGCCCCAGTATTTT.

As to this clonotype: A junction boundary mismatches the germline segment, possibly from a read error. The chain links TRBV12-3 or TRBV12-4 to TRBJ2-1; 9 positions match TRBD2. This CDR3 spans 13 amino acids. The CDR3 sequence is CTSAELAGPRGCF. CDR3 in DNA: TGTACCAGCGCCGAACTAGCGGGCCCCAGAGGGTGCTTC.